Below are 12 T cell receptor beta chains sequenced from a single sample in a study of identical twins. TCRdb passed the 5' RACE reads through MiXCR, listing each CDR3 protein once. The sample consists of some 790,000 distinct CDR3 sequences, 18% of them appearing once. These data were also filed under a second study, of T cells expressing NK-cell markers.

The sequencing input was PBMCs. These receptors were taken from a young woman in good health.

J is TRBJ1-1 and V is TRBV5-1, with 9 bases matching TRBD1. Germline V gene data show CDR1 as SGHRS and CDR2 as YFSETQ. The junction had 7 bases not matched to a gene; V was cut back by 2 bases and J by 11 bases. This CDR3 contains 13 residues. The CDR3, as DNA: TGCGCCAGCAGCTTACGACAGGGGGTCGGGGCTTTCTTT. This gives the protein CASSLRQGVGAFF.

The CDR3 DNA reads as TGTGCCAGCAGCGTAGAAGGGGGAGGACTCTATGGCTACACCTTC. Protein product: CASSVEGGGLYGYTF. This rearrangement joins TRBV9 to TRBJ1-2; maybe TRBD1 (6 bases). Trimming shortened V by 0 bases and J by 4 bases, and 13 bases separated the two germline ends. The CDR3 covers 15 residues. Germline values: CDR1 SGDLS, CDR2 YYNGEE.

This clonotype turned up a few times. V is TRBV20-1 and J is TRBJ2-3; 14 bases align to TRBD2. Germline loops: CDR1 DFQATT, CDR2 SNEGSKA (reference sequence). The CDR3 is made up of 19 amino acids. V trimming: 1 base; J trimming: 5 bases; junction bases outside the gene matches: 14. Written as DNA, the CDR3 is TGCAGTGCTAGAGTGGGGGGACTAGCGGGAGTATTGGGGCGAGATACGCAGTATTTT. Translated, it gives CSARVGGLAGVLGRDTQYF.

This clonotype was seen more than once but under ten times. A much larger clonotype is one base distant, so this may be a read error. J is TRBJ2-7 and V is TRBV5-1; D not certain. Trimming shortened V by 1 base and J by 5 bases, and 7 bases separated the two germline ends. Germline V gives CDR1 SGHRS, CDR2 YFSETQ. The CDR3 length is 12 residues. The CDR3, as DNA: TGCGCCAGCAGCTTGATAGGGAACGAGCAGTACTTC. Amino acid sequence: CASSLIGNEQYF.

There are a few counts of this clonotype. The chain combines TRBV7-3 with TRBJ2-5; no clear D gene. Germline CDR1 and CDR2: SGHTA and FQGTGA. The CDR3 has 13 residues. With 3 bases removed from V and 1 base from J, the gap between germline ends came to 6 bases. The chain's CDR3 is CASSFDGQETQYF. In nucleotides, the CDR3 is TGTGCCAGCAGCTTTGACGGCCAAGAGACCCAGTACTTC.

Here the CDR3 DNA reads TGTGCCAGCAGGGGAGGGGTCGGATCGTCCGACGAGCAGTACTTC. Translation gives CASRGGVGSSDEQYF. V and J are TRBV27 and TRBJ2-7, with 7 nucleotides matching TRBD2. Losses at the gene ends were 6 bases for V and 5 bases for J; bases not matched to a gene: 13. There are 15 residues in the CDR3. Germline-derived CDR1 and CDR2 are MNHEY and SMNVEV (reference sequence).

The CDR3 sequence: CASSLEGGVNIQYF. CDR3 in DNA: TGCGCCAGCAGCTTGGAGGGAGGGGTCAACATTCAGTACTTC. The chain employs TRBV5-1 and TRBJ2-4; 7 bases line up with TRBD2. CDR3 length: 14 amino acids. Germline V lookup: CDR1 SGHRS, CDR2 YFSETQ. V lost 0 bases and J lost 7; bases outside the gene matches: 4.

The chain is built from TRBV5-5 and TRBJ2-2; 7 bases are shared with TRBD1. This CDR3 is built from 17 residues. The V gene end was trimmed by 2 bases and the J gene end by 6 bases; junction bases not matched to a gene: 13. Germline V gives CDR1 SGHKS, CDR2 YYEKEE (reference sequence). CDR3: CASSFSRDSIRPGELFF. The DNA of the CDR3 is TGTGCCAGCAGCTTCTCCCGGGACAGTATTCGTCCCGGGGAGCTGTTTTTT. Combining the CDR3 with reference TRBV5-5 and TRBJ2-2 gives the whole variable domain DAGVTQSPTHLIKTRGQQVTLRCSPISGHKSVSWYQQVLGQGPQFIFQYYEKEERGRGNFPDRFSARQFPNYSSELNVNALLLGDSALYLCASSFSRDSIRPGELFFGEGSRLTVL.

The chain has TRBV5-8 and TRBJ2-1; D is perhaps TRBD1 or TRBD2 (6 bases each). This CDR3 comprises 17 residues. Germline values: CDR1 SGHTS, CDR2 YDEGEE. Deletions cut 0 bases from V and 8 bases from J, with 21 bases between. DNA for the CDR3: TGTGCCAGCAGCTTGGACAGGGACGGGGGATTCCGGGATGAGCAGTTCTTC. It translates to CASSLDRDGGFRDEQFF.

This chain uses TRBV20-1 with TRBJ2-3; D unresolved. Per the germline V gene, CDR1 is DFQATT and CDR2 is SNEGSKA (reference sequence). This CDR3 has 12 amino acids. The ends were cut back, 8 bases at V and 6 bases at J, with 15 bases in the middle. The CDR3 loop is CSTRGFTDTQYF. The CDR3 DNA is TGCAGTACACGTGGGTTTACGGATACGCAGTATTTT.

The chain uses TRBV12-3 or TRBV12-4 and TRBJ2-7; TRBD1 aligns across 7 bases. J lost 6 bases, V lost 10 bases, and 9 bases had no gene match. The CDR3 is made up of 12 amino acids. Here the CDR3 reads CAIQTGFGEQYF. The CDR3 DNA follows: TGTGCCATCCAGACAGGGTTTGGCGAGCAGTACTTC.

The V gene is TRBV20-1, the J gene TRBJ2-1, with a possible D match to TRBD2 (7 bases). Germline CDR1 is DFQATT and CDR2 is SNEGSKA (reference sequence). With 5 bases removed from V and 8 bases from J, the gap between germline ends came to 16 bases. The CDR3 is 13 residues long. The CDR3 spells CSALGGVIDEQFF. The CDR3 nucleotides read TGCAGTGCTTTAGGGGGGGTTATCGATGAGCAGTTCTTC.